This T cell receptor beta chain originates from a study of cytomegalovirus exposure and HLA in healthy donors. General study results and limits: Altogether, 150 to 200 TCR beta chains were recorded as cytomegalovirus-associated. Among donors in an Asian-associated ancestry cluster, a later analysis reportedly found fewer N-insertions than the approximately 670-donor mean. Later on, analysis showed that most CMV-associated TCR beta chains appeared to be HLA-restricted.

A note on this clone: As yet, its antigen is unknown.

Per germline, CDR1 SGHDT and CDR2 YYEEEE. The CDR3 sequence is 17 residues long. Trimming at V came to 1 base and at J to 3 bases, leaving 10 bases not matched to a gene. The PCR had 60 Vbeta and 13 Jbeta primers. TCRdb keeps only in-frame clones here, not all; method: immunoSEQ multiplex PCR. The data hold over 50,000 clones, with roughly 83% observed a single time. The TCR sequence derives from a man aged 40-49 years in good health and CMV-seronegative. Material for sequencing was PBMCs. The V gene is TRBV5-6, the J gene TRBJ2-5; 9 bases are shared with TRBD2. Written as DNA, the CDR3 is TGTGCCAGCAGCTTGCGCAGCGGGGGGAGTATGGAAGAGACCCAGTACTTC. This gives the protein CASSLRSGGSMEETQYF.